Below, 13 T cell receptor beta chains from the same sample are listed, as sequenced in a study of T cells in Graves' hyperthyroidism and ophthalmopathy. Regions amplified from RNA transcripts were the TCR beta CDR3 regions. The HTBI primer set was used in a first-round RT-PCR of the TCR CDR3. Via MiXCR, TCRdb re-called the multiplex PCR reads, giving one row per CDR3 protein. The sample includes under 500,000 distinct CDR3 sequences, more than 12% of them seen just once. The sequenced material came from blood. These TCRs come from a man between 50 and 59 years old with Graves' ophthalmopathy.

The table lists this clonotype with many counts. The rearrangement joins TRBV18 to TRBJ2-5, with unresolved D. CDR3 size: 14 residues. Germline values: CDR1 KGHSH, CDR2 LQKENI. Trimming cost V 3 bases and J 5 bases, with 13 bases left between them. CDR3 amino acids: CASSPPAPLETQYF. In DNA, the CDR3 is TGTGCCAGCTCACCGCCAGCGCCCCTCGAGACCCAGTACTTC.

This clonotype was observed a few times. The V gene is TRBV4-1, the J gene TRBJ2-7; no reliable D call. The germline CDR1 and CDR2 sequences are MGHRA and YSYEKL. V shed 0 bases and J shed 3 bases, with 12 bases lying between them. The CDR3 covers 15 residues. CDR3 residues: CASSQDGRSHYEQYF. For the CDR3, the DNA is TGCGCCAGCAGCCAAGATGGCAGGAGCCACTACGAGCAGTACTTC.

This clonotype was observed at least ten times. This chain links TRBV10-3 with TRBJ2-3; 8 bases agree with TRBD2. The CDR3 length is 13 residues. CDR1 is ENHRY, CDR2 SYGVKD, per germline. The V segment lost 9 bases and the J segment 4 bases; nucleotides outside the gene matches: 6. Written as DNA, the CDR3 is TGTGCCATAACAGCGGGAGTGGCAGATACGCAGTATTTT. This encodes CAITAGVADTQYF.

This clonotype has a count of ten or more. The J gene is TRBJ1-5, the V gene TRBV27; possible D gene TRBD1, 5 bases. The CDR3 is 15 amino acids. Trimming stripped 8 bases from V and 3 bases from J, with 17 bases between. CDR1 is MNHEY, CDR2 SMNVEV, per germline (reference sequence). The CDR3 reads CASGSRDGYNQPQHF. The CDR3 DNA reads TGTGCCAGCGGATCCCGGGACGGTTACAATCAGCCCCAGCATTTT.

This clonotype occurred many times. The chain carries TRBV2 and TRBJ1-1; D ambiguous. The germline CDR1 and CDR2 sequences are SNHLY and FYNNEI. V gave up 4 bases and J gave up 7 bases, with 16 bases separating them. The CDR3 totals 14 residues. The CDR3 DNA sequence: TGTGCCAGCAGTGGGACCAAAACTTGGGATGAAGCTTTCTTT. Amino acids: CASSGTKTWDEAFF.

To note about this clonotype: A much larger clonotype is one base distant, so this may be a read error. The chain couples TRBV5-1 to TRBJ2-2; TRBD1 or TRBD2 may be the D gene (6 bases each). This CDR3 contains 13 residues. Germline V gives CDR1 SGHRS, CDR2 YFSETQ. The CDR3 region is CASSTGNTGGLFF. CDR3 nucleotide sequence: TGCGCCAGCAGTACAGGGAACACCGGGGGGCTGTTTTTT.

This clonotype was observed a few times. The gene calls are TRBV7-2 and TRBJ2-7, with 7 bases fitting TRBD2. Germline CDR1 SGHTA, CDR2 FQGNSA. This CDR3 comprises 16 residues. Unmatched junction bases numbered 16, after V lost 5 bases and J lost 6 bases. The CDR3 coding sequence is TGTGCCAGCAGCCCTAGGGGAGGACTAGGGCAGGTCGAGCAGTACTTC. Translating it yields CASSPRGGLGQVEQYF.

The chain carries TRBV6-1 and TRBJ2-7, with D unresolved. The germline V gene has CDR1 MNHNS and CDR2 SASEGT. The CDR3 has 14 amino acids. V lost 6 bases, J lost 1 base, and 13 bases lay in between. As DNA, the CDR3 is TGTGCCAGCAGCATACGGACCGATTCCTACGAGCAGTACTTC. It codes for CASSIRTDSYEQYF.

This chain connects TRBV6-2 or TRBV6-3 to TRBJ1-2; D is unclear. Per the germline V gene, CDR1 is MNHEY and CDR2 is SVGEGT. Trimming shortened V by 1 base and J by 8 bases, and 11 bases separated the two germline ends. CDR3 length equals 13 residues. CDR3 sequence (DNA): TGTGCCAGCAGTTACTATACGGAGGGAGGCTACACCTTC. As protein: CASSYYTEGGYTF.

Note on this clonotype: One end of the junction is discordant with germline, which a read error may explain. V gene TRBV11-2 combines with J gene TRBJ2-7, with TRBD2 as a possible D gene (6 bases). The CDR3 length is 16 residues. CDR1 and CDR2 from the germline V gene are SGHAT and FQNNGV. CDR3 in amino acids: CASSLTPSDVPYEQYF. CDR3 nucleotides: TGCGCCAGCAGCCTGACCCCTAGCGACGTGCCGTACGAGCAGTACTTC.

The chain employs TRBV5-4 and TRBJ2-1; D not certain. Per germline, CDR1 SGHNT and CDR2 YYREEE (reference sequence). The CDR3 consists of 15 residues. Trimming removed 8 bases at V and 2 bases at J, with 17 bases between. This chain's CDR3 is CASSIVYGPYNEQFF. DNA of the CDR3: TGTGCCAGTAGTATTGTTTACGGCCCCTACAATGAGCAGTTCTTC.

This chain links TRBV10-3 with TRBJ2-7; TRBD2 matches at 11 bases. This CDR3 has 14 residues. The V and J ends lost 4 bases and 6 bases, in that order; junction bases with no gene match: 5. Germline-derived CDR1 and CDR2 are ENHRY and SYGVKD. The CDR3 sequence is CAISVLAGDGEQYF. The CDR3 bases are TGTGCCATCAGTGTACTAGCGGGAGACGGCGAGCAGTACTTC.

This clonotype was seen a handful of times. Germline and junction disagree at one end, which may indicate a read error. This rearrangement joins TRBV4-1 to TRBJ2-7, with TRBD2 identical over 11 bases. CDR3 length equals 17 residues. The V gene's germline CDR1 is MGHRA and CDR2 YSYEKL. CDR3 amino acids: CASSQDLLAGVSYEQYF. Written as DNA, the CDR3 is TGTGCCAGCAGCCAAGATTTACTAGCGGGAGTCTCCTACGAGCAGTACTTC.